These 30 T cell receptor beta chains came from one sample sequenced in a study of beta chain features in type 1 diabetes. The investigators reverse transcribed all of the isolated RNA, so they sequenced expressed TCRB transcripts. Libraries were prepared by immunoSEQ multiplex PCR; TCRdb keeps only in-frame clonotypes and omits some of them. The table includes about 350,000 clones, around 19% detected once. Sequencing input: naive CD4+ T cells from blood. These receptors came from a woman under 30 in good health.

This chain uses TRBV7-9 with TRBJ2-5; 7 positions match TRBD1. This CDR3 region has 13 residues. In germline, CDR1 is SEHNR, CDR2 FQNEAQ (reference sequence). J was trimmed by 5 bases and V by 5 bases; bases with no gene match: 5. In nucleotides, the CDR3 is TGTGCCAGCAGCGAACTACAGGGGGAGACCCAGTACTTC. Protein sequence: CASSELQGETQYF. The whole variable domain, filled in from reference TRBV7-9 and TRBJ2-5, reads DTGVSQNPRHKITKRGQNVTFRCDPISEHNRLYWYRQTLGQGPEFLTYFQNEAQLEKSRLLSDRFSAERPKGSFSTLEIQRTEQGDSAMYLCASSELQGETQYFGPGTRLLVL.

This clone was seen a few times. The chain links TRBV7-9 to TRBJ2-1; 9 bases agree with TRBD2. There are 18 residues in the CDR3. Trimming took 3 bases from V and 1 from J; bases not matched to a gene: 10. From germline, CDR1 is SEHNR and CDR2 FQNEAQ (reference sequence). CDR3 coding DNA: TGTGCCAGCAGCTTTTGGCGGGGGGGCCTCCCTTCCTACAATGAGCAGTTCTTC. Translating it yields CASSFWRGGLPSYNEQFF.

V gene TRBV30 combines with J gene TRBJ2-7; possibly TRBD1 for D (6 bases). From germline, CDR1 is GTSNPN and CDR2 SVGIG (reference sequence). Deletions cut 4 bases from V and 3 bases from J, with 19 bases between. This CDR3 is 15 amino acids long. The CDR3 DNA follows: TGTGCCTGGAACAAAACCGGGACGGGACACTACGAGCAGTACTTC. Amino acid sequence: CAWNKTGTGHYEQYF.

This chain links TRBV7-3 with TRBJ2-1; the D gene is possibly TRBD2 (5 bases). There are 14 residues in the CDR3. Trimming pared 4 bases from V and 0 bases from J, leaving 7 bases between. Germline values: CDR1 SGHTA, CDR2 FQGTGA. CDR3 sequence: CASSSSLSYNEQFF. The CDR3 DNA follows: TGTGCCAGCAGCTCTAGCCTCTCCTACAATGAGCAGTTCTTC.

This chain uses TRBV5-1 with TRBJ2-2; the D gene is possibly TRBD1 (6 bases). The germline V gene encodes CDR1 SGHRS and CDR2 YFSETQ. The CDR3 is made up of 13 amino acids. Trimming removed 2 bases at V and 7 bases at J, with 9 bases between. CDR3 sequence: CASSLQGYGELFF. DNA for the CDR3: TGCGCCAGCAGCTTACAGGGTTACGGGGAGCTGTTTTTT.

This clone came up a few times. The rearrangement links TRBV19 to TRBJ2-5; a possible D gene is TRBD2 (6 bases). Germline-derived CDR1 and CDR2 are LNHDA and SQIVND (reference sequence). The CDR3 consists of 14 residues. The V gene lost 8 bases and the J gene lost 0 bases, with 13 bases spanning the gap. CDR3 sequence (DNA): TGTGCCAGTGGGGGGAGACGGGACCAAGAGACCCAGTACTTC. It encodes CASGGRRDQETQYF.

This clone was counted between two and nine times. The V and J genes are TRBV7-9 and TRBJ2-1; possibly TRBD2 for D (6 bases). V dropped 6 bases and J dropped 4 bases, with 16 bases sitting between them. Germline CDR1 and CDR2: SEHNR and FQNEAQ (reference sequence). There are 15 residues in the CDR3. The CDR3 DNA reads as TGTGCCAGCAGTCCGTGGGACGGGGGATACAATGAGCAGTTCTTC. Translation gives CASSPWDGGYNEQFF.

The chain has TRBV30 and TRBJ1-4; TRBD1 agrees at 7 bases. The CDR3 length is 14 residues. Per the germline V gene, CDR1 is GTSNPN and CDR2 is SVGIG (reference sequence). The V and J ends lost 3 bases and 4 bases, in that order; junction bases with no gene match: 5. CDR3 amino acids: CAWSPGQVNEKLFF. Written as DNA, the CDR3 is TGTGCCTGGAGCCCCGGACAGGTTAATGAAAAACTGTTTTTT. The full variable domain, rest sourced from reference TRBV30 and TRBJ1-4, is SQTIHQWPATLVQPVGSPLSLECTVEGTSNPNLYWYRQAAGRGLQLLFYSVGIGQISSEVPQNLSASRPQDRQFILSSKKLLLSDSGFYLCAWSPGQVNEKLFFGSGTQLSVL.

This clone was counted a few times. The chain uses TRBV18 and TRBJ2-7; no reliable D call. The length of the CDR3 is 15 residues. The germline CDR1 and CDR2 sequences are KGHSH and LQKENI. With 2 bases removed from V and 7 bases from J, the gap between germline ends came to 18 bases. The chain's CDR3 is CASSPNNPQSGEQYF. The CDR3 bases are TGTGCCAGCTCACCAAATAACCCACAGTCTGGGGAGCAGTACTTC.

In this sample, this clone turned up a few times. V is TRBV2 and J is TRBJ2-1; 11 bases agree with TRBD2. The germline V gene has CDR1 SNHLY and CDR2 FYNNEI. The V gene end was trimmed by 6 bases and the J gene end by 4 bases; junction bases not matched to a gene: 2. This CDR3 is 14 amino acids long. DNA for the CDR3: TGTGCCAGCAGGGGACTAGCGGAGTACAATGAGCAGTTCTTC. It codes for CASRGLAEYNEQFF.

CDR3 in DNA: TGTGCCAGCAGTTCCCTAGCGGGGGGGGCGGATACGCAGTATTTT. This codes for CASSSLAGGADTQYF. The chain is built from TRBV27 and TRBJ2-3; TRBD2 matches 12 bases. This CDR3 has 15 amino acids. After removal of 4 bases from V and 6 bases from J, the junction contained 5 bases not matched to a gene. The germline V gene has CDR1 MNHEY and CDR2 SMNVEV (reference sequence).

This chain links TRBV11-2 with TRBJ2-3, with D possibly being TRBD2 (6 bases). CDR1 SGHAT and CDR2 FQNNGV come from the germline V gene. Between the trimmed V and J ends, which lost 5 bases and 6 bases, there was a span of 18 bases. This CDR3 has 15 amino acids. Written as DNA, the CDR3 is TGTGCCAGCAGCCCAGGGACTCCCAGAACCGATACGCAGTATTTT. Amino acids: CASSPGTPRTDTQYF.

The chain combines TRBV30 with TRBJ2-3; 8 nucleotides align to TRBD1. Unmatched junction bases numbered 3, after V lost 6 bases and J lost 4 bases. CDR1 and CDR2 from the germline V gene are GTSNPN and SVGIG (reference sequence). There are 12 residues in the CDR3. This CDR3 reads CACTGGADTQYF. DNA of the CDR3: TGTGCCTGTACAGGGGGTGCAGATACGCAGTATTTT.

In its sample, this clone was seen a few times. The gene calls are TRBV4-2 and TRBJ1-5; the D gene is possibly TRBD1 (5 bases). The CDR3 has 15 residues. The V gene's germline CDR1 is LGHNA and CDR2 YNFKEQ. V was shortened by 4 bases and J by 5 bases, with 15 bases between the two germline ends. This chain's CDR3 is CASSLAGRGDQPQHF. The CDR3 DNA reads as TGTGCCAGCAGCCTAGCGGGGAGAGGGGATCAGCCCCAGCATTTT.

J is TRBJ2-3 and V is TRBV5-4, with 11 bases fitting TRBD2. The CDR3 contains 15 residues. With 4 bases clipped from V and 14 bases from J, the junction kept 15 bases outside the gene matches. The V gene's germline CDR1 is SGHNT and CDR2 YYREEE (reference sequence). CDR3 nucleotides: TGTGCCAGCAGCCCGGGGGGGACTAGCGGCCCCTCTAGGTATTTT. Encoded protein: CASSPGGTSGPSRYF.

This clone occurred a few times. CDR3 residues: CASSDGGSSYNEQFF. CDR3 bases: TGTGCCAGCAGTGACGGCGGGAGCTCCTACAATGAGCAGTTCTTC. The chain links TRBV6-1 to TRBJ2-1; 7 nucleotides line up with TRBD2. With V trimmed by 3 bases and J by 0 bases, 2 bases remained unmatched. CDR1 is MNHNS and CDR2 is SASEGT in the germline V gene. The CDR3 extends over 15 amino acids.

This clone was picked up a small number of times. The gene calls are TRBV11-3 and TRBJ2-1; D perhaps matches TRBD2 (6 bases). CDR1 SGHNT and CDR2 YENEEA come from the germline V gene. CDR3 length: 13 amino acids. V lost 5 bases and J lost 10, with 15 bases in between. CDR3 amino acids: CASSTIGTGEQFF. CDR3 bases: TGTGCCAGCAGCACAATTGGGACTGGAGAGCAGTTCTTC.

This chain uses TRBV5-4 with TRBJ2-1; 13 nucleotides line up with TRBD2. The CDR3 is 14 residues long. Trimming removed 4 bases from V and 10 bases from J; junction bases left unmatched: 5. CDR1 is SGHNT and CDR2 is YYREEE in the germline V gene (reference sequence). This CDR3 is CASSPGLAGVEQFF. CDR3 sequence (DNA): TGTGCCAGCAGCCCAGGACTAGCGGGAGTGGAGCAGTTCTTC. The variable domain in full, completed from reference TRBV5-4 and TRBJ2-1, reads ETGVTQSPTHLIKTRGQQVTLRCSSQSGHNTVSWYQQALGQGPQFIFQYYREEENGRGNFPPRFSGLQFPNYSSELNVNALELDDSALYLCASSPGLAGVEQFFGPGTRLTVL.

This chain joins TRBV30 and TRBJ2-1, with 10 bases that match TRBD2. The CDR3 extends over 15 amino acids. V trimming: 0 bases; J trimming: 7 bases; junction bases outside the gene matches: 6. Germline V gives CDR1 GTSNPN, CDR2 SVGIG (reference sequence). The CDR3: CAWSVPSGRGNEQFF. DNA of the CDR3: TGTGCCTGGAGTGTACCTAGCGGGAGAGGAAATGAGCAGTTCTTC.

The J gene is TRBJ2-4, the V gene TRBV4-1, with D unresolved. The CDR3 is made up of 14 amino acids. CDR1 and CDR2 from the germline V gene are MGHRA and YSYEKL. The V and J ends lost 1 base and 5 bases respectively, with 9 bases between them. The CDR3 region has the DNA TGCGCCAGCAGCCAAGTCACCTTAGAAAACATTCAGTACTTC. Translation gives CASSQVTLENIQYF.

The CDR3 loop reads CSARTREVTGELFF. The CDR3 nucleotides are TGCAGCGCTAGAACGAGGGAAGTCACCGGGGAGCTGTTTTTT. The chain is built from TRBV29-1 and TRBJ2-2; D might be TRBD2 (5 bases). The CDR3 contains 14 residues. Between the trimmed V and J ends, which lost 7 bases and 4 bases, there was a span of 16 bases. Germline CDR1 is SQVTM and CDR2 is ANQGSEA.

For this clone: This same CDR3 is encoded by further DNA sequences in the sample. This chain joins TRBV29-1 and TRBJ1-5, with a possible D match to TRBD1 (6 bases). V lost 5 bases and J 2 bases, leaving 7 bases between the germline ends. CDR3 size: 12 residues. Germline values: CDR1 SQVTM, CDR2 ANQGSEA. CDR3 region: CSVRQGNQPQHF. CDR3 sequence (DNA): TGCAGCGTTAGACAGGGCAATCAGCCCCAGCATTTT.

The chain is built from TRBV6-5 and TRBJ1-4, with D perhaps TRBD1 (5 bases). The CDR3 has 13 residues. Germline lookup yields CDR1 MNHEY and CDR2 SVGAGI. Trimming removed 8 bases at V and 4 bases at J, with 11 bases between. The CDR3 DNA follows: TGTGCCAGCCGCGGGACGGTTAATGAAAAACTGTTTTTT. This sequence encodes CASRGTVNEKLFF.

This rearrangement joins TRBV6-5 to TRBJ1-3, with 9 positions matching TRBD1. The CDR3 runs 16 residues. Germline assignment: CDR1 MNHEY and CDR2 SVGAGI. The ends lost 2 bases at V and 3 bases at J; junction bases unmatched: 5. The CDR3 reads CASSYGGTGFGNTIYF. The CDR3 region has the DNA TGTGCCAGCAGTTACGGAGGGACAGGGTTTGGAAACACCATATATTTT.

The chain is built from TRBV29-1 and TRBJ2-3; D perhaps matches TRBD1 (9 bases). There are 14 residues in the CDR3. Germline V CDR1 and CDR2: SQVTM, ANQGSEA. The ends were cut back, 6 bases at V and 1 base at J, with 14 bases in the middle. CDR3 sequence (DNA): TGCAGCGTCGGGAGGGACAGGGGCACAGATACGCAGTATTTT. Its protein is CSVGRDRGTDTQYF.

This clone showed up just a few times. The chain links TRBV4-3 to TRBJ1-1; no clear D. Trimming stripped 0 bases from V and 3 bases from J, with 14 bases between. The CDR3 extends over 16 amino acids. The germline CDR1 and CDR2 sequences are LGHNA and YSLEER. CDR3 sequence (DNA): TGCGCCAGCAGCCAAGATATTCGGGGTATGGACACTGAAGCTTTCTTT. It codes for CASSQDIRGMDTEAFF.

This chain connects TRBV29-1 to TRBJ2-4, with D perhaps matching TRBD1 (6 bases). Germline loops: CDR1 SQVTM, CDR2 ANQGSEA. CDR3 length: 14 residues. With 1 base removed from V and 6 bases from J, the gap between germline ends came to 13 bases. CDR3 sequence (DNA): TGCAGCGTTGAAGTAGGGGGTTGGGGAAACATTCAGTACTTC. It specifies CSVEVGGWGNIQYF.

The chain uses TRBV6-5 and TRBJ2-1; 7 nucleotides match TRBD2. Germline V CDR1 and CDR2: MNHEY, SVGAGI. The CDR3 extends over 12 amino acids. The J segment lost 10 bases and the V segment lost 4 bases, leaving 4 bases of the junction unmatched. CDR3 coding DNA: TGTGCCAGCAGTTCGCCCGGGGGGGAGCAGTTCTTC. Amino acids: CASSSPGGEQFF.

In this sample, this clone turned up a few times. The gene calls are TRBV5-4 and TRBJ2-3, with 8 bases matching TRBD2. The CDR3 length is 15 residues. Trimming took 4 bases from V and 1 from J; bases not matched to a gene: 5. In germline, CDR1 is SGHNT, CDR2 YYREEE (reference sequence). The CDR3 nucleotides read TGTGCCAGCAGCCCAGCGGGAGTAGGCACAGATACGCAGTATTTT. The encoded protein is CASSPAGVGTDTQYF.

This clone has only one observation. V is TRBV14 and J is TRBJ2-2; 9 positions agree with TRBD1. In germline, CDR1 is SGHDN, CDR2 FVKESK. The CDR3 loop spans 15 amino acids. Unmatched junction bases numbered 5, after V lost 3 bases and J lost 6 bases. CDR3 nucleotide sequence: TGTGCCAGCAGCCAGGCACAGGGGGCGGCCGGGGAGCTGTTTTTT. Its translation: CASSQAQGAAGELFF. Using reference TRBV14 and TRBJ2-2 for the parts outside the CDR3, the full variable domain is EAGVTQFPSHSVIEKGQTVTLRCDPISGHDNLYWYRRVMGKEIKFLLHFVKESKQDESGMPNNRFLAERTGGTYSTLKVQPAELEDSGVYFCASSQAQGAAGELFFGEGSRLTVL.